These T cell receptor beta chains were read from a single sample in a study of CD8+ T cells in alopecia areata. The assay was immunoSEQ multiplex PCR, and TCRdb's table has in-frame clones only and misses some. The sample contains fewer than 20,000 clones, 65% to 75% of which appear only once. The sequenced sample was skin, obtained at week 0. The receptors were gathered from a human donor with alopecia areata. Both conserved end residues are part of each CDR3. The D gene is left open where the match is weak. Not every row has a clone size; where given, it reads once, few, many or a size class.

v_gene	abundance	j_gene	d_gene	CDR3aa	CDR3nt
TRBV6-5	-	TRBJ1-5	-	CASSLQQNQPQHF	TGTGCCAGCAGTTTACAGCAGAATCAGCCCCAGCATTTT
TRBV7-9	-	TRBJ2-1	TRBD2	CASSLRTSGREQFF	TGTGCCAGCAGCTTACGGACTAGTGGCCGGGAGCAGTTCTTC
TRBV7-2	once	TRBJ1-1	-	CASSLERTSEAFF	TGTGCCAGCAGCTTAGAGAGGACATCGGAAGCTTTCTTT
TRBV7-9	-	TRBJ1-2	TRBD1	CASSILDRDHGYTF	TGTGCCAGCAGCATCCTGGACAGGGATCATGGCTACACCTTC
TRBV10-3	-	TRBJ2-1	-	CASRGVSNEQFF	TGTGCCTCCCGCGGGGTATCCAATGAGCAGTTCTTC
TRBV6-6	-	TRBJ2-2	TRBD2	CASLRGGPGGELFF	TGTGCCTCCCTTCGGGGGGGCCCGGGCGGGGAGCTGTTTTTT
TRBV18	-	TRBJ1-6	-	CASSARDRDSPLHF	TGTGCCAGCTCAGCCCGGGACCGTGATTCACCCCTCCACTTT
TRBV7-3	-	TRBJ2-2	-	CASSLVGTQNTGELFF	TGTGCCAGCAGTTTAGTGGGGACTCAGAACACCGGGGAGCTGTTTTTT
TRBV27	few	TRBJ1-2	TRBD1	CASRQGVAYYGYTF	TGTGCCAGCAGACAGGGGGTCGCCTACTATGGCTACACCTTC
TRBV9	-	TRBJ1-2	TRBD1	CASSVGPRRDEGAQGYTF	TGTGCCAGCAGCGTAGGACCCCGCCGTGATGAGGGGGCGCAGGGCTACACCTTC
TRBV6-1	few	TRBJ1-2	TRBD1	CASRPRDSNFDGYTF	TGTGCCAGCAGACCCCGGGACAGTAACTTTGATGGCTACACCTTC
TRBV25-1	-	TRBJ2-5	TRBD2	CASSRPGRGVQETQYF	TGTGCCAGCAGCCGCCCTGGGCGGGGGGTACAAGAGACCCAGTACTTC
TRBV5-4	-	TRBJ1-2	TRBD1	CASSEAGTGANYGYTF	TGTGCCAGCAGCGAAGCCGGGACAGGTGCTAACTATGGCTACACCTTC
TRBV7-2	-	TRBJ1-1	-	CASSPQSGGRTEAFF	TGTGCCAGCAGCCCTCAGTCGGGGGGCCGGACTGAAGCTTTCTTT
TRBV5-1	-	TRBJ2-7	-	CASSLEGFSYEQYF	TGCGCCAGCAGCCTGGAGGGGTTCTCCTACGAGCAGTACTTC
TRBV4-1	-	TRBJ1-6	-	CASSPAWTHLSPLHF	TGCGCCAGCAGCCCTGCGTGGACACACCTGTCACCCCTCCACTTT
TRBV2	-	TRBJ1-5	-	CASSTQGLDQPQHF	TGTGCCAGCAGTACCCAGGGTCTGGATCAGCCCCAGCATTTT
TRBV5-1	-	TRBJ2-3	TRBD2	CASSSGLADGVDTQYF	TGCGCCAGCAGCTCGGGACTAGCGGACGGCGTAGATACGCAGTATTTT
TRBV6-1	-	TRBJ2-1	-	CASSGAASLRYGSYNEQFF	TGTGCCAGCAGTGGAGCGGCTAGCCTTCGTTACGGCTCCTACAATGAGCAGTTCTTC
TRBV6-5	-	TRBJ1-4	-	CASSSDSSNEKLFF	TGTGCCAGCAGTTCGGACAGCTCTAATGAAAAACTGTTTTTT
TRBV2	-	TRBJ2-3	TRBD2	CASSGRAGGSTDTQYF	TGTGCCAGCAGTGGACGAGCGGGGGGGAGCACAGATACGCAGTATTTT
TRBV5-5	-	TRBJ2-2	-	CASSPAAGLRNTGELFF	TGTGCCAGCAGCCCCGCGGCGGGGCTTAGGAACACCGGGGAGCTGTTTTTT
TRBV27	-	TRBJ1-1	TRBD1	CASSRTGGTEAFF	TGTGCCAGCAGTCGGACAGGGGGCACTGAAGCTTTCTTT
TRBV6-1	few	TRBJ2-7	-	CASSDPGPVSYEQYF	TGTGCCAGCAGTGATCCTGGGCCGGTCTCCTACGAGCAGTACTTC
TRBV5-1	-	TRBJ1-2	-	CASSPSVSYGYTF	TGCGCCAGCAGCCCCAGCGTTAGCTATGGCTACACCTTC
TRBV6-5	few	TRBJ2-7	TRBD2	CASSYGAGGSSYEQYF	TGTGCCAGCAGTTACGGGGCGGGGGGGAGCTCCTACGAGCAGTACTTC
TRBV11-2	-	TRBJ1-2	TRBD1	CASSSLNGQGARGYTF	TGTGCCAGCAGCTCGTTGAATGGACAGGGGGCCCGTGGCTACACCTTC
TRBV11-2	-	TRBJ1-1	-	CASSSGGRMNTEAFF	TGTGCCAGCAGTTCCGGGGGCAGGATGAACACTGAAGCTTTCTTT
TRBV19	-	TRBJ2-5	-	CASSINQETQYF	TGTGCCAGTAGTATAAACCAAGAGACCCAGTACTTC
TRBV19	-	TRBJ1-3	-	CASSIAGGFGNTIYF	TGTGCCAGTAGTATAGCCGGCGGGTTCGGAAACACCATATATTTT
TRBV7-9	-	TRBJ2-3	-	CASSLLGGQRTDTQYF	TGTGCCAGCAGCTTGCTAGGGGGGCAGCGCACAGATACGCAGTATTTT
TRBV4-1	-	TRBJ1-5	-	CASNLNRDGYSNQPQHF	TGCGCCAGCAACCTCAATCGCGACGGTTATAGCAATCAGCCCCAGCATTTT
TRBV19	-	TRBJ1-1	-	CASSKGLVNTEAFF	TGTGCCAGTAGCAAGGGACTCGTGAACACTGAAGCTTTCTTT
TRBV7-2	-	TRBJ2-1	TRBD2	CASSLAGGHEQFF	TGTGCCAGCAGTCTAGCGGGGGGGCACGAGCAGTTCTTC
TRBV5-1	-	TRBJ2-7	-	CASSSGAGSSYEQYF	TGCGCCAGCAGCTCGGGAGCCGGCAGTTCCTACGAGCAGTACTTC
TRBV5-1	-	TRBJ1-1	-	CASSLAPLMNTEAFF	TGCGCCAGCAGCTTGGCCCCGCTCATGAACACTGAAGCTTTCTTT
TRBV6-6	-	TRBJ2-5	-	CASSPQETQYF	TGTGCCAGCAGTCCTCAAGAGACCCAGTACTTC
TRBV18	-	TRBJ2-1	-	CASSISGNGEQFF	TGTGCCAGCTCAATCTCAGGTAATGGTGAGCAGTTCTTC
TRBV4-1	few	TRBJ2-7	-	CASSQATGETYEQYF	TGCGCCAGCAGCCAAGCTACGGGGGAGACCTACGAGCAGTACTTC
TRBV6-5	few	TRBJ1-1	TRBD1	CASSYAGQRGTEAFF	TGTGCCAGCAGTTACGCGGGACAGCGGGGCACTGAAGCTTTCTTT
TRBV9	-	TRBJ1-2	TRBD1	CASSETGGYGYTF	TGTGCCAGCAGCGAGACAGGGGGCTATGGCTACACCTTC
TRBV7-6	-	TRBJ2-6	-	CASSLEGFGANVLTF	TGTGCCAGCAGCTTAGAGGGTTTTGGGGCCAACGTCCTGACTTTC
TRBV4-3	-	TRBJ1-6	-	CASSQDLPTADSYNSPLHF	TGCGCCAGCAGCCAAGATCTCCCAACCGCAGACTCCTATAATTCACCCCTCCACTTT
TRBV30	-	TRBJ2-2	-	CAWTPGESLFTGELFF	TGTGCCTGGACCCCCGGCGAGAGCTTGTTCACCGGGGAGCTGTTTTTT
TRBV4-3	-	TRBJ1-6	-	CASSQDRLRSTLHF	TGCGCCAGCAGCCAAGATCGGTTAAGGTCCACGCTGCACTTT
TRBV6-6	-	TRBJ2-3	TRBD2	CASSPPSGGTDTQYF	TGTGCCAGCAGCCCACCTAGCGGGGGAACAGATACGCAGTATTTT
TRBV6-6	-	TRBJ1-1	TRBD1	CAISGGTGTEAFF	TGTGCCATCAGTGGAGGGACAGGCACTGAAGCTTTCTTT
TRBV7-3	few	TRBJ1-6	-	CASSSGGDSPLHF	TGTGCCAGCAGCTCCGGGGGGGATTCACCCCTCCACTTT